Below, 8 T cell receptor beta chains from the same sample are listed, as sequenced in a study of blood T cells in healthy people across ages. Sample-barcoded 5' priming and a J-beta primer mix drove a second PCR of roughly 6 to 12 cycles. Each CDR3 protein gets one entry after TCRdb re-called the 5' RACE reads with MiXCR. Of around 670,000 distinct CDR3 sequences in the sample, roughly 31% are singletons; the top ten hold roughly 14%. The specimen sequenced was blood. The receptors originated from a woman of 80 years or more in good health.

This clonotype was seen once. This may be a read error, as it is one base from a much larger clone. This sequence joins TRBV11-2 and TRBJ1-1; the D is unclear. The CDR3 has 14 residues. CDR1 and CDR2 (germline): SGHAT, FQNNGV. Deletions cut 4 bases from V and 0 bases from J, with 9 bases between. CDR3 DNA sequence: TGTGCCAGCAGCTCTCCGCGGTTGAACACTGAAGCTTTCTTT. Amino acids: CASSSPRLNTEAFF.

On this clonotype: It may be a read error: a sequence one base away is much more abundant. The gene calls are TRBV12-3 or TRBV12-4 and TRBJ2-5; perhaps TRBD1 as D (5 bases). The J call could be wrong; TRBJ2-1 is a better fit for the DNA end. This CDR3 is 14 amino acids long. CDR3 sequence: CASSLIPGQETQFF. The CDR3 DNA is TGTGCCAGCAGTTTAATCCCAGGGCAAGAGACCCAGTTCTTC.

This clonotype was found many times. The chain has TRBV20-1 and TRBJ1-2; 7 positions agree with TRBD1. The CDR3 is 13 residues long. Germline lookup yields CDR1 DFQATT and CDR2 SNEGSKA (reference sequence). V lost 0 bases and J lost 6; bases outside the gene matches: 4. The CDR3 region has the DNA TGCAGTGCTAGAGATGCAGGGGGGAATGGCTACACCTTC. Translated, it gives CSARDAGGNGYTF.

This clonotype was recorded once. This sequence joins TRBV20-1 and TRBJ2-7; possibly TRBD1 for D (5 bases). Per the germline V gene, CDR1 is DFQATT and CDR2 is SNEGSKA (reference sequence). Trimming removed 0 bases from V and 1 base from J, with 13 bases in between. The CDR3 runs to 15 residues. This chain's CDR3 is CSARELRQISYEQYF. CDR3 nucleotide sequence: TGCAGTGCTAGAGAACTTCGACAGATATCCTACGAGCAGTACTTC.

On this clonotype: A much larger clonotype is one base distant, so this may be a read error. V and J are TRBV9 and TRBJ2-1; D remains unclear. The CDR3 is 15 amino acids. Trimming shortened V by 3 bases and J by 11 bases, and 21 bases separated the two germline ends. Germline V gene data show CDR1 as SGDLS and CDR2 as YYNGEE. This chain's CDR3 is CASSEVPTLGNKQFF. The CDR3 DNA sequence: TGTGCCAGCAGCGAAGTGCCTACCCTAGGGAATAAGCAGTTCTTC. The complete variable domain, with remaining parts taken from reference TRBV9 and TRBJ2-1, reads DSGVTQTPKHLITATGQRVTLRCSPRSGDLSVYWYQQSLDQGLQFLIQYYNGEERAKGNILERFSAQQFPDLHSELNLSSLELGDSALYFCASSEVPTLGNKQFFGPGTRLTVL.

This clonotype has at least ten counts. This chain links TRBV7-3 with TRBJ2-1; 10 positions agree with TRBD2. The junction had 7 bases not matched to a gene; V was cut back by 4 bases and J by 4 bases. The CDR3 extends over 16 amino acids. Germline values: CDR1 SGHTA, CDR2 FQGTGA. For the CDR3, the DNA is TGTGCCAGCAGCTCGTTAGCGGGGGGAAGGTACAATGAGCAGTTCTTC. This sequence encodes CASSSLAGGRYNEQFF.

This clonotype is a singleton in its sample. A much larger clone is a single base away; this may be a read error. The rearrangement links TRBV6-2 or TRBV6-3 to TRBJ1-5; D not resolved. The germline V and J ends were trimmed by 6 bases and 6 bases, with 15 bases remaining between them. CDR1 is MNHEY and CDR2 is SVGEGT in the germline V gene. The CDR3 contains 14 residues. In DNA form, the CDR3 reads TGTGCCAGCAGGCTGACATCGACCGGTCAGCCCCAGCATTTT. This gives the protein CASRLTSTGQPQHF.

This clonotype has more than one count but fewer than ten. V usage is TRBV6-6 and J usage is TRBJ1-5, with 12 positions matching TRBD1. CDR3 length equals 16 residues. The trim removed 5 bases at V and 2 bases at J, leaving 4 bases unmatched. Germline CDR1 MNHNY, CDR2 SVGAGI (reference sequence). The CDR3 spells CASSGRDRGRNQPQHF. The DNA of the CDR3 is TGTGCCAGCAGTGGGCGGGACAGGGGGCGCAATCAGCCCCAGCATTTT.